The sequence of this TCR beta chain was determined in a study of T cells expressing NK-cell markers. The CDR3 is 14 amino acids. TCRdb re-called the 5' RACE reads and catalogs CDR3 proteins one per entry, DNA excluded. This listing includes 500,000 or so distinct CDR3 sequences. The specimen sequenced was blood T cells: a sorted CD56 or NKG2C T cell subset, CD4+ or CD8+ T cells, or bulk PBMC T cells (not recorded which). The gene calls are TRBV12-3 or TRBV12-4 and TRBJ2-7; TCRdb calls TRBD2, which cannot be checked without DNA. The receptor's source is a man between 18 and 35 years old in good health. This chain's CDR3 is CASKSEGPWREQYF.